This paragraph covers one TCR beta chain sequence. Trimming cost V 3 bases and J 4 bases; bases outside gene matches: 6. CDR3 length: 14 residues. Germline V gene sequence: CDR1 GTSNPN, CDR2 SVGIG (reference sequence). This entry comes from a study of blood T cell repertoires in COVID-19. The table came from immunoSEQ multiplex PCR; TCRdb's copy has only in-frame clones and leaves some out. The sample yields roughly 93,000 clones, over 70% seen once. Material for sequencing was peripheral blood. This receptor was identified in a woman older than 75 with acute or convalescent COVID-19. V gene TRBV30 combines with J gene TRBJ1-2; the match to TRBD1 covers 9 bases. CDR3 bases: TGTGCCTGGAGGGGACAGGGCTATGGCTATGGCTACACCTTC. It translates to CAWRGQGYGYGYTF.